The next 15 T cell receptor beta chains were all read from a single sample in a study of molecular identifiers for immune sequencing clone quantification (dated by TCRdb to 2017 to 2018). Receptors were amplified or captured by PCR. TCRdb records Illumina HiSeq 4000 as the sequencer. The raw public reads went through TCRdb reprocessing: fastp at Q25, MiXCR clone calling, in-frame beta chains kept. Every distinct CDR3 protein forms one entry, paired with its most common genes and DNA. The table for this sample lists just under 650,000 distinct CDR3 sequences; just under 20% of them were counted only once. The ten largest clones add up to 0.75% to 0.95% of the sample. The sequencing input was naive CD8+ T cells from blood, with Jurkat cell RNA spiked in. Per the publication, the cell subset or site label means: FACS-sorted CD8+CD4-CCR7+CD45RA+ naive T cells. The receptors derive from a human donor in good health. Some libraries in this study had Jurkat cell RNA spiked in.

This clonotype appeared many times. The chain uses TRBV20-1 and TRBJ1-2; D is unclear. CDR3 length: 15 residues. V was cut by 0 bases and J by 0 bases, with 11 bases left in between. From germline, CDR1 is DFQATT and CDR2 SNEGSKA (reference sequence). CDR3 sequence reads: CSARDPSWANYGYTF. For the CDR3, the DNA is TGCAGTGCTAGAGATCCGAGCTGGGCTAACTATGGCTACACCTTC.

This clonotype has at least ten counts. The chain carries TRBV4-1 and TRBJ2-7; TRBD2 aligns across 7 bases. The CDR3 sequence is 17 residues long. Germline CDR1 MGHRA, CDR2 YSYEKL. Germline trimming cut 0 bases from V and 7 bases from J; bases unmatched to any gene: 15. CDR3 DNA: TGCGCCAGCAGCCAAGATCACTATGGGGGGGTGTCGGGGGAGCAGTACTTC. This gives the protein CASSQDHYGGVSGEQYF.

This clonotype showed up many times. The chain combines TRBV19 with TRBJ1-1, with D possibly TRBD1 on 5 matching bases. Germline CDR1 is LNHDA and CDR2 is SQIVND (reference sequence). The ends were cut back, 0 bases at V and 4 bases at J, with 12 bases in the middle. This CDR3 is 15 amino acids long. CDR3 bases: TGTGCCAGTAGTATAGAGGACACTCTCTCCACTGAAGCTTTCTTT. Translated, it gives CASSIEDTLSTEAFF.

Worth noting for this clonotype: The conserved phenylalanine or tryptophan is not found at the CDR3 terminus, so this likely reflects a read error. The chain employs TRBV20-1 and TRBJ2-2; 11 nucleotides align to TRBD1. The germline gives CDR1 DFQATT, CDR2 SNEGSKA (reference sequence). CDR3 length: 15 amino acids. V trimming: 4 bases; J trimming: 6 bases; junction bases outside the gene matches: 7. The CDR3: CSANSRDRGAGELFY. The CDR3, as DNA: TGCAGTGCTAATTCCCGGGACAGGGGGGCCGGGGAGCTGTTTTAT.

This clonotype occurred many times. The CDR3: CASSAHLSTGRDDEQYF. As DNA, the CDR3 is TGTGCCAGCAGCGCCCACCTATCGACAGGGCGCGATGACGAGCAGTACTTC. The V and J genes are TRBV7-6 and TRBJ2-7; 7 nucleotides line up with TRBD1. CDR1 and CDR2 (germline): SGHVS, FNYEAQ. CDR3 length equals 17 residues. V lost 5 bases and J lost 5; bases outside the gene matches: 18.

There are a few counts of this clonotype. The rearrangement links TRBV27 to TRBJ2-5; 10 bases agree with TRBD1. Looked up from germline, CDR1 is MNHEY and CDR2 is SMNVEV (reference sequence). With 2 bases clipped from V and 5 bases from J, the junction kept 8 bases outside the gene matches. The CDR3 length is 16 residues. The CDR3 loop is CASSLRQGADLETQYF. CDR3 DNA: TGTGCCAGCAGTTTACGACAGGGGGCGGATTTGGAGACCCAGTACTTC.

This chain joins TRBV30 and TRBJ1-1; D is undetermined. CDR1 is GTSNPN, CDR2 SVGIG, per germline (reference sequence). This CDR3 is 13 amino acids long. Trimming shortened V by 3 bases and J by 1 base, and 9 bases separated the two germline ends. The CDR3 DNA is TGTGCCTGGAGCCTGTTCGGGAACACTGAAGCTTTCTTT. It codes for CAWSLFGNTEAFF.

To note about this clonotype: Given a much more abundant clone one base away, this may be a read error. Lacking the conserved final phenylalanine or tryptophan, this CDR3 likely reflects a read error. This rearrangement joins TRBV9 to TRBJ2-7; the match to TRBD1 covers 10 bases. Trimming at V came to 3 bases and at J to 0 bases, leaving 3 bases not matched to a gene. This CDR3 region has 15 residues. Germline values: CDR1 SGDLS, CDR2 YYNGEE. The chain's CDR3 is CASSDGTGASYEQYL. The CDR3 DNA sequence: TGTGCCAGCAGCGACGGGACAGGGGCCTCCTACGAGCAGTACCTC.

Ten or more counts support this clonotype. The rearrangement joins TRBV5-6 to TRBJ1-3; D is possibly TRBD1 (5 bases). The CDR3 loop spans 17 amino acids. Germline V gene data show CDR1 as SGHDT and CDR2 as YYEEEE. V lost 4 bases to trimming and J lost 0 bases, with 17 bases between them. The CDR3 here is CASSNPGDGYSGNTIYF. As DNA, the CDR3 is TGTGCCAGCAGCAACCCTGGGGACGGGTACTCTGGAAACACCATATATTTT.

Many counts were recorded for this clonotype. The CDR3 reads CASSSYYRGETQYF. CDR3 in DNA: TGTGCCAGCAGCTCCTACTACCGGGGGGAGACCCAGTACTTC. The V and J genes are TRBV7-9 and TRBJ2-5, with D tentatively TRBD2 (6 bases). The CDR3 has 14 residues. The germline V gene has CDR1 SEHNR and CDR2 FQNEAQ (reference sequence). With 4 bases removed from V and 5 bases from J, the gap between germline ends came to 14 bases.

This clonotype occurred once. The junction differs from germline at one of its ends, possibly a read error. The gene calls are TRBV5-6 and TRBJ1-2; D is unresolved. Germline V gives CDR1 SGHDT, CDR2 YYEEEE. The CDR3 consists of 13 residues. This CDR3 reads CASSLETVYGHTF. The CDR3 DNA is TGTGCCAGCAGCTTGGAAACAGTTTATGGCCACACCTTC.

This clonotype occurred a few times. V is TRBV6-5 and J is TRBJ2-2, with D perhaps TRBD1 or TRBD2 (5 bases each). Germline CDR1 and CDR2: MNHEY and SVGAGI. The CDR3 totals 14 residues. V dropped 0 bases and J dropped 6 bases, with 8 bases sitting between them. CDR3 nucleotides: TGTGCCAGCAGTTACTCCGAGGGGCCCGGGGAGCTGTTTTTT. It encodes CASSYSEGPGELFF.

This clonotype was counted many times. The V gene is TRBV7-9, the J gene TRBJ2-7; D is uncertain. Looked up from germline, CDR1 is SEHNR and CDR2 is FQNEAQ (reference sequence). The CDR3 totals 13 residues. Trimming took off 5 bases at V and 2 bases at J, with 10 bases between the two ends. The CDR3 coding sequence is TGTGCCAGCAGCCCCCAACTGACCTACGAGCAGTACTTC. Protein: CASSPQLTYEQYF.

Remarks on this clonotype: The CDR3 carries no conserved terminal phenylalanine or tryptophan, so it likely arises from a read error. The chain is built from TRBV12-3 or TRBV12-4 and TRBJ1-1; D gene unclear. CDR3 length: 12 residues. The ends were cut back, 2 bases at V and 6 bases at J, with 7 bases in the middle. This CDR3 is CASSLRGPEAFL. CDR3 bases: TGTGCCAGCAGTTTACGTGGGCCTGAAGCTTTCTTG.

A note on this clonotype: A read error may be the cause here, since a much bigger clone is one base away. This chain connects TRBV3-1 to TRBJ2-5; D is unresolved. Per germline, CDR1 LGHDT and CDR2 YNNKEL (reference sequence). The CDR3 extends over 15 amino acids. V was cut by 0 bases and J by 1 base, with 9 bases left in between. In DNA, the CDR3 is TGTGCCAGCAGCCAAGATCTTCGGATCCAAGAGACCCAGTACTTC. Protein: CASSQDLRIQETQYF.